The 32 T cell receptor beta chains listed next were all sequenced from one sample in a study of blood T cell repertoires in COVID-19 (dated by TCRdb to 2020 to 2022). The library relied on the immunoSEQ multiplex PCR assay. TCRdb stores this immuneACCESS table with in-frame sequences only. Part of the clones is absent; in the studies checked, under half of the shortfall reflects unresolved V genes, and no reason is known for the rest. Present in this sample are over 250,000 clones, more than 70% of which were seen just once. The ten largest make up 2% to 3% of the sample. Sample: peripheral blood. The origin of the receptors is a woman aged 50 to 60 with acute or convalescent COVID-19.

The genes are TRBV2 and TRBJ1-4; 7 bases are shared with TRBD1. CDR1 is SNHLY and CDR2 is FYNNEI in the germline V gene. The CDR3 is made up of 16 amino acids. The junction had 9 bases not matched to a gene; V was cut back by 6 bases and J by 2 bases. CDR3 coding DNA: TGTGCCAGCAGAAAAAGGACAGGATTTACTAATGAAAAACTGTTTTTT. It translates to CASRKRTGFTNEKLFF.

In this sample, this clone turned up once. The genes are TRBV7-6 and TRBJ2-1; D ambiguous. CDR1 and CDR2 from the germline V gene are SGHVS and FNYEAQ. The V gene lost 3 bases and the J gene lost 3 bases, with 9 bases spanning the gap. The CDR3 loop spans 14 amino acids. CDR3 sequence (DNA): TGTGCCAGCAGCTTCTCGCCGAGCTACAATGAGCAGTTCTTC. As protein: CASSFSPSYNEQFF.

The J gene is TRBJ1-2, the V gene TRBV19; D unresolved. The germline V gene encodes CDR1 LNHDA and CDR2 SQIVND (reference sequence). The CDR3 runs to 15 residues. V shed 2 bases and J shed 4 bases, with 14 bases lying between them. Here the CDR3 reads CASSISHRGSYGYTF. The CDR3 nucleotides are TGTGCCAGTAGTATATCCCACCGCGGGTCCTATGGCTACACCTTC.

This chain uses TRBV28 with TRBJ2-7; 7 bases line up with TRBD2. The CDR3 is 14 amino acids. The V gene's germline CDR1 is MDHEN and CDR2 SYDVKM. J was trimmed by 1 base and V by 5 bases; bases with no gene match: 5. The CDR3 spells CASSTSAGSYEQYF. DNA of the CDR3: TGTGCCAGCAGTACCTCAGCGGGATCCTACGAGCAGTACTTC.

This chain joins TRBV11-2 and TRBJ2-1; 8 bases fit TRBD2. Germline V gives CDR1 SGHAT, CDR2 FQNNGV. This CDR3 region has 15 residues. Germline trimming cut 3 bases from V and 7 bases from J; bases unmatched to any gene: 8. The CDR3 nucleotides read TGTGCCAGCAGCTTCAATACGGGAGGGTGGAATGAGCAGTTCTTC. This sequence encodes CASSFNTGGWNEQFF. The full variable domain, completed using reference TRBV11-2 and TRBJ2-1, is EAGVAQSPRYKIIEKRQSVAFWCNPISGHATLYWYQQILGQGPKLLIQFQNNGVVDDSQLPKDRFSAERLKGVDSTLKIQPAKLEDSAVYLCASSFNTGGWNEQFFGPGTRLTVL.

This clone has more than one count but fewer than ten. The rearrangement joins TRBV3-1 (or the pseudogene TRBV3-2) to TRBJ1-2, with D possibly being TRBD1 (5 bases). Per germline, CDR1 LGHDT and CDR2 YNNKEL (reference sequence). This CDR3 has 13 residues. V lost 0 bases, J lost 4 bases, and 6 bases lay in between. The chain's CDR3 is CASSQDTGYGYTF. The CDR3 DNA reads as TGTGCCAGCAGCCAAGACACAGGCTATGGCTACACCTTC.

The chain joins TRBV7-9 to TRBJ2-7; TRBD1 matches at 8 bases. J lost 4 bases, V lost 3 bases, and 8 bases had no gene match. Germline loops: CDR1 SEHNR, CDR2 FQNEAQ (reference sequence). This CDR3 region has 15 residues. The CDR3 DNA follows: TGTGCCAGCAGCTTGGACAGGGCCAGGGGGTACGAGCAGTACTTC. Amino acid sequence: CASSLDRARGYEQYF.

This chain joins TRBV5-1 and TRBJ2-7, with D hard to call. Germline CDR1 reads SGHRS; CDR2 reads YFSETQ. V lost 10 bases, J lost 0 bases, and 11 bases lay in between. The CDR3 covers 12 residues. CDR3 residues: CAAGPSSYEQYF. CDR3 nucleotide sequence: TGCGCCGCAGGTCCAAGCTCCTACGAGCAGTACTTC.

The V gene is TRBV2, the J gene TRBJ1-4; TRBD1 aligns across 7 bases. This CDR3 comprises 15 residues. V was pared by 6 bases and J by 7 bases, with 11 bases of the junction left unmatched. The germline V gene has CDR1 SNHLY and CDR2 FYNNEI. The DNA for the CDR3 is TGTGCCAGCAGGGTAGACAGGGCGGGGCGTGAAAAACTGTTTTTT. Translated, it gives CASRVDRAGREKLFF. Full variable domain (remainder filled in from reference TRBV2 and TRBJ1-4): EPEVTQTPSHQVTQMGQEVILRCVPISNHLYFYWYRQILGQKVEFLVSFYNNEISEKSEIFDDQFSVERPDGSNFTLKIRSTKLEDSAMYFCASRVDRAGREKLFFGSGTQLSVL.

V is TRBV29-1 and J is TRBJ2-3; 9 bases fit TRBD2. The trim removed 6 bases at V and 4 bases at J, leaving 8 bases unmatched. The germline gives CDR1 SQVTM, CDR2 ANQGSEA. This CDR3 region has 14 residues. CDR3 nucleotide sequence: TGCAGCGTGTACGGGACTAGCTATCCAGATACGCAGTATTTT. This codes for CSVYGTSYPDTQYF.

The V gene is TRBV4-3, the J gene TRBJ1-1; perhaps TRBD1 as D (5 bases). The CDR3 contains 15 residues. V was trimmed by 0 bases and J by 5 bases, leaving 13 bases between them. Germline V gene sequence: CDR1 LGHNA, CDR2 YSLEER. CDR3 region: CASSQDSWGGTEAFF. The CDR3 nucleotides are TGCGCCAGCAGCCAAGACTCATGGGGGGGGACTGAAGCTTTCTTT.

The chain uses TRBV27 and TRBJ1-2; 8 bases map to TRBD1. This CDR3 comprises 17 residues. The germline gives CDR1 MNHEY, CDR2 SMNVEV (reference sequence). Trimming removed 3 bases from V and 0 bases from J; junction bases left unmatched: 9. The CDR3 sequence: CASSLPLRGRPNYGYTF. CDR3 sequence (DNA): TGTGCCAGCAGTTTGCCCCTCAGGGGGCGACCTAACTATGGCTACACCTTC.

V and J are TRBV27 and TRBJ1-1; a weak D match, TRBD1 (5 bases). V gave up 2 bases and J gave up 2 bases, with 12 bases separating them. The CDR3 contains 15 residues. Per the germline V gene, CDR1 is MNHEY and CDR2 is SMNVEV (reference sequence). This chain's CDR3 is CASSLRAGANTEAFF. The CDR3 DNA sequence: TGTGCCAGCAGTTTAAGGGCTGGGGCCAACACTGAAGCTTTCTTT.

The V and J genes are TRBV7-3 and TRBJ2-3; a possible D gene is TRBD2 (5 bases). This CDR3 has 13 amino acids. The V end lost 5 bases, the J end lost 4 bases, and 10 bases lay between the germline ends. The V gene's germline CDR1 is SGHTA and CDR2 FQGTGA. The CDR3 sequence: CASSATGSDTQYF. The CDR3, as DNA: TGTGCCAGCAGCGCGACGGGGTCAGATACGCAGTATTTT.

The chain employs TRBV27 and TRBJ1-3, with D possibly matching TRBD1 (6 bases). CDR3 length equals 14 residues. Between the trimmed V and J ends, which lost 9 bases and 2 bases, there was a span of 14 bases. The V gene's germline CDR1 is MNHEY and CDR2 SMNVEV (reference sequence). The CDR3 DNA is TGTGCCAGTAGAGGGGGAAGCCCTGGAAACACCATATATTTT. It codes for CASRGGSPGNTIYF.

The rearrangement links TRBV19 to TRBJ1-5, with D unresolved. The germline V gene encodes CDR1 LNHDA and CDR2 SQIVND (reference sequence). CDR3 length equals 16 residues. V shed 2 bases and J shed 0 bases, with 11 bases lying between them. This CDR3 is CASSILGGDSNQPQHF. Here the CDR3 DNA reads TGTGCCAGTAGTATACTTGGCGGCGATAGCAATCAGCCCCAGCATTTT.

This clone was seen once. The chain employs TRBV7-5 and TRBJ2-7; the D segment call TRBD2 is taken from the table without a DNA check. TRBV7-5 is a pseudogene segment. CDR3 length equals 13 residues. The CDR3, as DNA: TGTGCCAGAGTTCTCCGGGGGGCCTACGAGCAGTACTTC. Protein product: CARVLRGAYEQYF.

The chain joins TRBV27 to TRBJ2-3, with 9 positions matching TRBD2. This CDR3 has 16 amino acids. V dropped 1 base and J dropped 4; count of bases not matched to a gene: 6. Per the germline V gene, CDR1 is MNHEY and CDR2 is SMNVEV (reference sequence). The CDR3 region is CASSLFAAGGADTQYF. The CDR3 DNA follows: TGTGCCAGCAGTTTATTCGCTGCGGGAGGGGCAGATACGCAGTATTTT.

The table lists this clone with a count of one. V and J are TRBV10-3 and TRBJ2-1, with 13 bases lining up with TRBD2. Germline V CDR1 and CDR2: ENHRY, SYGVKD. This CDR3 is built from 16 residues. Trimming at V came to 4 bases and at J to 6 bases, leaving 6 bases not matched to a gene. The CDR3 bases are TGTGCCATCAGTGGGGGACTAGCGGGGAGAGGCAATGAGCAGTTCTTC. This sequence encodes CAISGGLAGRGNEQFF.

The CDR3 is CATAGNTGANVLTF. The CDR3 DNA reads as TGTGCCACCGCAGGGAACACTGGGGCCAACGTCCTGACTTTC. This chain links TRBV15 with TRBJ2-6; tentative D call: TRBD1 (5 bases). Germline V gene sequence: CDR1 LNHNV, CDR2 YYDKDF (reference sequence). The CDR3 contains 14 residues. The ends were cut back, 8 bases at V and 2 bases at J, with 10 bases in the middle.

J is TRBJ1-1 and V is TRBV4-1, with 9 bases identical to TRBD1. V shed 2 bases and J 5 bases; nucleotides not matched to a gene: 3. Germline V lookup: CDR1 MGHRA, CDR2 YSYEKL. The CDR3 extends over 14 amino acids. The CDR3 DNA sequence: TGCGCCAGCAGCCAACCCGGGACAGGGACTGAAGCTTTCTTT. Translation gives CASSQPGTGTEAFF.

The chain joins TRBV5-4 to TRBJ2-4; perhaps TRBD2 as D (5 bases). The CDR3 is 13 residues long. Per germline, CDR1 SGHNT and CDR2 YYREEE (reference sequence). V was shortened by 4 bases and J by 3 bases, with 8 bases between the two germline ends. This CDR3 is CASSHRDKNIQYF. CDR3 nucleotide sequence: TGTGCCAGCAGCCACCGGGACAAAAACATTCAGTACTTC.

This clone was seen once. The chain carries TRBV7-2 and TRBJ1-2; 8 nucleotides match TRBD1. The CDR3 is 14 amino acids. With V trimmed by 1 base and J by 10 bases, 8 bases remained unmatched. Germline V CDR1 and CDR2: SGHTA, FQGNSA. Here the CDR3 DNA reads TGTGCCAGCAGCTTAGATTTCGGACAGGGTACCTACACCTTC. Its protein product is CASSLDFGQGTYTF.

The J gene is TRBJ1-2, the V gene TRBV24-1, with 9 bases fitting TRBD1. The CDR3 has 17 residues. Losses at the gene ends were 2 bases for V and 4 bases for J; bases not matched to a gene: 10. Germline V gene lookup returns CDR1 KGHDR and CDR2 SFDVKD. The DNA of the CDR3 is TGTGCCACCAGTGATTCACACGGGCGGACAGGGGCCTATGGCTACACCTTC. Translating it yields CATSDSHGRTGAYGYTF.

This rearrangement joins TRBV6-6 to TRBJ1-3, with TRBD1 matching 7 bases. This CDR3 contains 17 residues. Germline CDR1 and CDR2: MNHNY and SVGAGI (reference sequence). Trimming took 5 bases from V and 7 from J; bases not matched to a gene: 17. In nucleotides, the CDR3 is TGTGCCAGCAGTCCAAGGCCGACAGGGCCCAACGGGAACACCATATATTTT. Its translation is CASSPRPTGPNGNTIYF.

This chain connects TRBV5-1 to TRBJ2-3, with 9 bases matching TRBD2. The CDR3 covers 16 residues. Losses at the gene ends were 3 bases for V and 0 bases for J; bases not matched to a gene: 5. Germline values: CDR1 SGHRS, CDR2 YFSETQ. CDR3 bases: TGCGCCAGCAGCTCGGGACTAGCTTATAGCACAGATACGCAGTATTTT. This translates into CASSSGLAYSTDTQYF.

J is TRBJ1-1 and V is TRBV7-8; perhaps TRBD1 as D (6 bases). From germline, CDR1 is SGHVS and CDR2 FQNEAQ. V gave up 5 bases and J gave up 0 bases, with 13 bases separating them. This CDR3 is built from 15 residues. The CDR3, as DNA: TGTGCCAGCAGCCCACAGGGTCGCATGAACACTGAAGCTTTCTTT. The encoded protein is CASSPQGRMNTEAFF.

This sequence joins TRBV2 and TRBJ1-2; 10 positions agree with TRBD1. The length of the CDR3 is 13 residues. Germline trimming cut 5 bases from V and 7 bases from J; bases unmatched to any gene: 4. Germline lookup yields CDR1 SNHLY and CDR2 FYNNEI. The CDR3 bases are TGTGCCAGCAGTACCGGGACAGGGGTTGGCTACACCTTC. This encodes CASSTGTGVGYTF.

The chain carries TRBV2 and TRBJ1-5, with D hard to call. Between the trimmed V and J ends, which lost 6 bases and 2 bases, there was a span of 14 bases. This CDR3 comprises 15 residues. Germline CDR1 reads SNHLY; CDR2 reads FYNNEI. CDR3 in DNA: TGTGCCAGCAGCGCGCAAGGACTCGGCAATCAGCCCCAGCATTTT. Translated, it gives CASSAQGLGNQPQHF. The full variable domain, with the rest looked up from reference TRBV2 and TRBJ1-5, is EPEVTQTPSHQVTQMGQEVILRCVPISNHLYFYWYRQILGQKVEFLVSFYNNEISEKSEIFDDQFSVERPDGSNFTLKIRSTKLEDSAMYFCASSAQGLGNQPQHFGDGTRLSIL.

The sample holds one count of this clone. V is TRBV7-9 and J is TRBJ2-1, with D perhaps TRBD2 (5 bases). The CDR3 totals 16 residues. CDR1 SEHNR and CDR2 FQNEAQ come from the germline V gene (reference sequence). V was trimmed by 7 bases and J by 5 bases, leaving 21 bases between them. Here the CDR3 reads CASTLPLGLLNNEQFF. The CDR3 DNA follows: TGTGCCAGCACTCTCCCACTAGGGCTACTGAACAATGAGCAGTTCTTC.

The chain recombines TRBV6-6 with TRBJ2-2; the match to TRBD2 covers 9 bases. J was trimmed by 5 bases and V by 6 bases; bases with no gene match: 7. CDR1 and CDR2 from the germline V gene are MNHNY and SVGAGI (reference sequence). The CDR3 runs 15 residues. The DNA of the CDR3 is TGTGCCAGCAGGACTAGCGGCGGAGCGACCGGGGAGCTGTTTTTT. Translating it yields CASRTSGGATGELFF.

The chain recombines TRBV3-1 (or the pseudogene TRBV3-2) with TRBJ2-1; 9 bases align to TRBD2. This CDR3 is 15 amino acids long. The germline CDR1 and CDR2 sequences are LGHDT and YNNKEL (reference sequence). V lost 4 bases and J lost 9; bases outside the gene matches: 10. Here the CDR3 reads CASSPTGTSPSEQFF. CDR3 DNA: TGTGCCAGCAGCCCGACCGGGACTAGCCCCAGTGAGCAGTTCTTC.